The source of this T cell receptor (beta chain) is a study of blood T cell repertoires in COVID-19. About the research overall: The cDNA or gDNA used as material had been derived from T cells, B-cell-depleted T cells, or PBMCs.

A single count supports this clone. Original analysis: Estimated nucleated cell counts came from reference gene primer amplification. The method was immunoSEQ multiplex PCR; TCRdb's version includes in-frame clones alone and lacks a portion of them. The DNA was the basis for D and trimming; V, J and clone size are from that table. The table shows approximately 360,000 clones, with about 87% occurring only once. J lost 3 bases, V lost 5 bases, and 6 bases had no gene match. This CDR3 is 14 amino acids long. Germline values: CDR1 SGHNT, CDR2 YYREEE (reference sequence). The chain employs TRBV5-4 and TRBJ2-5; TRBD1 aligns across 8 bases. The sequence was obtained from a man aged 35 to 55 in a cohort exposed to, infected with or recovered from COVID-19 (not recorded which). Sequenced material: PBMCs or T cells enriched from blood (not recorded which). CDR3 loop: CASRSTGVKETQYF. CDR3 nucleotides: TGTGCCAGCAGGTCGACAGGGGTGAAAGAGACCCAGTACTTC.